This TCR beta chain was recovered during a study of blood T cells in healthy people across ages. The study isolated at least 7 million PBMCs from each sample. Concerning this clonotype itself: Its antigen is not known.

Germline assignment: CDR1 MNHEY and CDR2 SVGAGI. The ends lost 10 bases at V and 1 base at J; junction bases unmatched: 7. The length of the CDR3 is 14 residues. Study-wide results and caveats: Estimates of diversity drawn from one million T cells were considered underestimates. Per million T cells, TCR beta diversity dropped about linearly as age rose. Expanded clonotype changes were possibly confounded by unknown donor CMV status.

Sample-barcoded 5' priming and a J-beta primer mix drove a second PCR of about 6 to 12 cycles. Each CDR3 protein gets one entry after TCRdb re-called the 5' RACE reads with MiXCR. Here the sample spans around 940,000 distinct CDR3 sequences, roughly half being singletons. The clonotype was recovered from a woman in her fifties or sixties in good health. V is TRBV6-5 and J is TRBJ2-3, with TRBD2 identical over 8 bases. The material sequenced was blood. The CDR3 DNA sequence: TGTGCCACTAAGCGGGGGTGGGGCACAGATACGCAGTATTTT. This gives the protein CATKRGWGTDTQYF.